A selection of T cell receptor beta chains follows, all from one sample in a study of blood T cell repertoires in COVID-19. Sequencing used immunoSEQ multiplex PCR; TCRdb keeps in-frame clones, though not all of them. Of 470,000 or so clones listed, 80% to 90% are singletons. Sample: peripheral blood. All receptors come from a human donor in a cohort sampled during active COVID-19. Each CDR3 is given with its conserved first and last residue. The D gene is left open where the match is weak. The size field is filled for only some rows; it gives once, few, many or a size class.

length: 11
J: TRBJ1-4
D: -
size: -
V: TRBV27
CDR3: CASSLREKLFF
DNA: TGTGCCAGCAGTTTGCGGGAAAAACTGTTTTTT

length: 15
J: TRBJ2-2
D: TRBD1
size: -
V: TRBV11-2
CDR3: CASSSQGASTGELFF
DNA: TGTGCCAGCAGTTCACAGGGGGCCAGCACCGGGGAGCTGTTTTTT

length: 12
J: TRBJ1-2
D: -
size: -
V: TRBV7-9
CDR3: CASSLAEGGYTF
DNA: TGTGCCAGCAGCTTAGCGGAGGGTGGCTACACCTTC

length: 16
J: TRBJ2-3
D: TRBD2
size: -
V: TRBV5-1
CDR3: CASSPRTSGITDTQYF
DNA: TGCGCCAGCAGCCCTAGGACTAGCGGGATCACGGATACGCAGTATTTT

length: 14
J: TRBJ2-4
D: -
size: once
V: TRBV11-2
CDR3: CASKSGLAKNIQYF
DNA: TGTGCCAGCAAGAGCGGACTAGCCAAAAACATTCAGTACTTC

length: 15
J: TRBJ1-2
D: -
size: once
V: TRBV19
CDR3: CASSIFSRGIYGYTF
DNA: TGTGCCAGTAGTATTTTTAGTAGGGGGATCTATGGCTACACCTTC

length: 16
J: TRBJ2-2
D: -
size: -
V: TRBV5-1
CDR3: CASSLGQEPNTGELFF
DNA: TGCGCCAGCAGCTTGGGACAGGAACCGAACACCGGGGAGCTGTTTTTT

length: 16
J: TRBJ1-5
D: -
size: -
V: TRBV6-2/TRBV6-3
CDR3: CASSTRGRGNNQPQHF
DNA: TGTGCCAGCAGTACACGCGGCCGGGGGAACAATCAGCCCCAGCATTTT

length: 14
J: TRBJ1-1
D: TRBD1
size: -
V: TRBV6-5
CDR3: CASRGTGGGTEAFF
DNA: TGTGCCAGCAGGGGGACAGGGGGAGGTACTGAAGCTTTCTTT

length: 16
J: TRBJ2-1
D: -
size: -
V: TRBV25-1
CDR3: CATGSLGQGVSNEQFF
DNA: TGTGCCACCGGATCCTTGGGGCAGGGTGTCTCCAATGAGCAGTTCTTC

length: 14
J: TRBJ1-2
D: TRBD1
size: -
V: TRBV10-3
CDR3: CAISEPDRDRGYTF
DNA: TGTGCCATCAGTGAACCGGACAGGGATCGGGGCTACACCTTC

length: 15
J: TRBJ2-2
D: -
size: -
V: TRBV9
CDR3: CASSVVAADTGELFF
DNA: TGTGCCAGCAGCGTAGTAGCGGCTGACACCGGGGAGCTGTTTTTT

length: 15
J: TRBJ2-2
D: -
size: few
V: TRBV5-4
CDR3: CASRYQGSGTGELFF
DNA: TGTGCCAGCAGATACCAGGGCTCGGGCACCGGGGAGCTGTTTTTT

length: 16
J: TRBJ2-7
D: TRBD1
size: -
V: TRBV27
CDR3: CASSPDRDRGIYEQYF
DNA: TGTGCCAGCAGCCCTGACCGGGACAGGGGCATCTACGAGCAGTACTTC

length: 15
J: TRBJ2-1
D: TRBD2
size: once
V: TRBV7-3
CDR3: CASSPLAGAYNEQFF
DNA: TGTGCCAGCAGCCCGTTAGCGGGAGCATACAATGAGCAGTTCTTC

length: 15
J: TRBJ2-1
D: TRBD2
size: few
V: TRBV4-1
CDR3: CASSSGTSGIYEQFF
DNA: TGCGCCAGCAGCTCCGGGACTAGCGGGATCTATGAGCAGTTCTTC

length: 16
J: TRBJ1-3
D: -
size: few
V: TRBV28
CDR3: CASSLPQGMSDNTIYF
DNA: TGTGCCAGCAGTTTACCGCAGGGAATGAGCGACAACACCATATATTTT

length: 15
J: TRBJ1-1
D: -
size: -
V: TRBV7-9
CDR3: CASSQRGGVNTEAFF
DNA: TGTGCCAGCAGCCAACGGGGGGGCGTGAACACTGAAGCTTTCTTT

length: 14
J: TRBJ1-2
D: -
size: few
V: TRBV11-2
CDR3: CASSPLRGSDGYTF
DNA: TGTGCCAGCAGCCCGTTAAGGGGGTCCGATGGCTACACCTTC

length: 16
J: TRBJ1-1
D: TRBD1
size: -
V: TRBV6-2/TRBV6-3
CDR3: CASSPDRGRIFTEAFF
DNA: TGTGCCAGCAGTCCCGACAGGGGGCGAATCTTCACTGAAGCTTTCTTT

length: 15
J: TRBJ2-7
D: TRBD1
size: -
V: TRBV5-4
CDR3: CASSLSGTGSYEQYF
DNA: TGTGCCAGCAGCCTATCCGGGACAGGGTCCTACGAGCAGTACTTC

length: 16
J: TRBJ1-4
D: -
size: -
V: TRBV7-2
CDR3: CASSLKTGGLNEKLFF
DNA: TGTGCCAGCAGCCTAAAGACCGGAGGGCTTAATGAAAAACTGTTTTTT

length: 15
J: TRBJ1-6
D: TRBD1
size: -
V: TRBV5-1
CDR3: CASSSGQGAGSPLHF
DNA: TGCGCCAGCAGCTCTGGACAGGGGGCTGGTTCACCCCTCCACTTT

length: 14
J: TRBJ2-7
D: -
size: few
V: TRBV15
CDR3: CATSRDRSTYEQYF
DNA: TGTGCCACCAGCAGAGATCGGAGCACCTACGAGCAGTACTTC

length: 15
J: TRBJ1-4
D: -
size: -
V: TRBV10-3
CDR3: CAISESTTAGEKLFF
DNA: TGTGCCATCAGTGAGTCGACGACTGCTGGAGAAAAACTGTTTTTT

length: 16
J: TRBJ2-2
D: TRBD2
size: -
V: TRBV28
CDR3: CASSSGGTGGTGELFF
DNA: TGTGCCAGCAGTTCCGGGGGAACGGGAGGAACCGGGGAGCTGTTTTTT

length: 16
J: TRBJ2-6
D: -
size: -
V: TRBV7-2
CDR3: CASSLMSGPGANVLTF
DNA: TGTGCCAGCAGCCTTATGAGTGGGCCTGGGGCCAACGTCCTGACTTTC

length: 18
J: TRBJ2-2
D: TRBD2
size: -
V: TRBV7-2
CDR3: CASSLVPSGTGDTGELFF
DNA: TGTGCCAGCAGCTTAGTTCCTAGCGGGACCGGAGACACCGGGGAGCTGTTTTTT

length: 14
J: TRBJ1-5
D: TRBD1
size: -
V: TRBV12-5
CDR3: CATSGTGYNQPQHF
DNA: TGTGCTACCTCCGGGACAGGGTACAATCAGCCCCAGCATTTT

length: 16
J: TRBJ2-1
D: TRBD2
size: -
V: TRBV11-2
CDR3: CASSLPVSGSYNEQFF
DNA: TGTGCCAGCAGCCTACCTGTGAGCGGGAGCTACAATGAGCAGTTCTTC

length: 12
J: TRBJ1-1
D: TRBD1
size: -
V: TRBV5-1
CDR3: CASSSTGVEAFF
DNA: TGCGCCAGCAGCTCGACAGGGGTTGAAGCTTTCTTT

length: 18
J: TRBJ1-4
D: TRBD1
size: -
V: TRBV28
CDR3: CASSSYGDRSATNEKLFF
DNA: TGTGCCAGCAGTTCATATGGGGACAGGAGTGCAACTAATGAAAAACTGTTTTTT

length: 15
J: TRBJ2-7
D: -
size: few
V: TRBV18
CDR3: CASSPIQGQSYEQYF
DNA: TGTGCCAGCTCACCCATTCAGGGGCAAAGCTACGAGCAGTACTTC

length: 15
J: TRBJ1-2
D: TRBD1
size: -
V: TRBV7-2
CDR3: CASSLTGGEIYGYTF
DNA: TGTGCCAGCAGTCTGACAGGGGGCGAAATTTATGGCTACACCTTC

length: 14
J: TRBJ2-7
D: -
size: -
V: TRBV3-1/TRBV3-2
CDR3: CASSTNIGGTEQYF
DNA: TGTGCCAGCAGCACCAACATCGGAGGGACCGAGCAGTACTTC

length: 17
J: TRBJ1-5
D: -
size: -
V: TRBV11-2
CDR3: CASSSPDGLGSNQPQHF
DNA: TGTGCCAGCAGCTCTCCGGACGGACTGGGGAGCAATCAGCCCCAGCATTTT

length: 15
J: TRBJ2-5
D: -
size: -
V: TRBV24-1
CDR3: CATSDFTGSGETQYF
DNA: TGTGCCACCAGTGATTTTACGGGGAGTGGGGAGACCCAGTACTTC

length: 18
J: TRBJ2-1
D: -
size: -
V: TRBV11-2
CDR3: CASSFPSARRSSYNEQFF
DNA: TGTGCCAGCAGCTTCCCCTCCGCGCGGAGGAGCTCCTACAATGAGCAGTTCTTC

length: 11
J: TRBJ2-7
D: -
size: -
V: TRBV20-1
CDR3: CSAGWGQKTYF
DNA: TGCAGTGCTGGATGGGGCCAAAAGACGTACTTC

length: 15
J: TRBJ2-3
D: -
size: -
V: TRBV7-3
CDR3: CASSSMTASTDTQYF
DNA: TGTGCCAGCAGCTCTATGACAGCTAGCACAGATACGCAGTATTTT

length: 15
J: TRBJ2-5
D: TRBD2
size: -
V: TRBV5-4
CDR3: CASSLRLAIGETQYF
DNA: TGTGCCAGCAGCTTGCGACTAGCGATCGGAGAGACCCAGTACTTC

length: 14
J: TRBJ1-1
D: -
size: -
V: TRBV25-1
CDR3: CASSDYSLNTEAFF
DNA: TGTGCCAGCAGTGATTACAGCTTGAACACTGAAGCTTTCTTT

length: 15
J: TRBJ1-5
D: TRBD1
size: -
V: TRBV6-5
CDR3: CASTFSTGGNQPQHF
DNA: TGTGCCAGCACTTTTTCGACAGGGGGCAATCAGCCCCAGCATTTT

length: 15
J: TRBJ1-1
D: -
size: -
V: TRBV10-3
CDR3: CAISELAGPNTEAFF
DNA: TGTGCCATCAGTGAGTTAGCAGGGCCGAACACTGAAGCTTTCTTT

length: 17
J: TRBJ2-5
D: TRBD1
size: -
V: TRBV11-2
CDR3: CASSLSGQTKTQETQYF
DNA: TGTGCCAGCAGCCTATCGGGACAGACCAAAACCCAAGAGACCCAGTACTTC

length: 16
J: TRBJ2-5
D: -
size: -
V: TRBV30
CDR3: CAQIPTGRGLRETQYF
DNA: TGTGCTCAGATCCCTACAGGGAGGGGGTTGCGAGAGACCCAGTACTTC

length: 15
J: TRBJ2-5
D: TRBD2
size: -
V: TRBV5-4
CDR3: CASSLVSSGRETQYF
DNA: TGTGCCAGCAGCTTGGTGTCTAGCGGGAGGGAGACCCAGTACTTC

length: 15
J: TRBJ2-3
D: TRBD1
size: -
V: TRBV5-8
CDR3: CASSSLTGGRDTQYF
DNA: TGTGCCAGCAGCAGCTTAACAGGGGGCAGAGATACGCAGTATTTT

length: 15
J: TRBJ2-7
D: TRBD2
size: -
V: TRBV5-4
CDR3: CASSLGGGLVYEQYF
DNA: TGTGCCAGCAGCTTGGGCGGGGGACTCGTTTACGAGCAGTACTTC

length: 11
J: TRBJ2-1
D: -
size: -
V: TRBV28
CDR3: CASGLHNEQFF
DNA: TGTGCCAGCGGACTCCACAATGAGCAGTTCTTC

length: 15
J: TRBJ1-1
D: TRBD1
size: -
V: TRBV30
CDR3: CAWSRTGGLGLEAFF
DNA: TGTGCCTGGAGCCGGACAGGGGGCTTGGGCCTTGAAGCTTTCTTT

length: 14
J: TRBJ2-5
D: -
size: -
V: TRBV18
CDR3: CASSPRHFQETQYF
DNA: TGTGCCAGCTCACCACGACATTTTCAAGAGACCCAGTACTTC

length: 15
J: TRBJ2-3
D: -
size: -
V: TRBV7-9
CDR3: CASSLGDTRTDTQYF
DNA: TGTGCCAGCAGCTTGGGGGACACTCGCACAGATACGCAGTATTTT